The rows below give T cell receptor beta chains drawn from one sample of a study of blood T cell repertoires in COVID-19. The assay was immunoSEQ multiplex PCR, and TCRdb's table has in-frame clones only and misses some. The data show roughly 140,000 clones, 88% seen once. Sequencing was performed on peripheral blood. These receptors originate from a human donor in a cohort sampled during active COVID-19. Both conserved end residues are part of each CDR3. Each record gives: V gene, J gene, CDR3 protein.

TRBV7-6	TRBJ1-1	CASSPQGLRITEAFF
TRBV4-3	TRBJ1-2	CASSQDPGDRSNYGYTF
TRBV6-5	TRBJ2-1	CASTKRGGNEQFF
TRBV11-3	TRBJ2-5	CASSLDRGQTQYF
TRBV7-2	TRBJ1-1	CASSSLGQGTEAFF
TRBV27	TRBJ2-1	CASSTKLAGLLNEQFF
TRBV6-5	TRBJ2-1	CASSYTGLASNEQFF
TRBV6-5	TRBJ1-2	CASRSGDYGYTF
TRBV27	TRBJ1-5	CASSLSSSIQPQHF
TRBV27	TRBJ2-2	CASSPGQGIGELFF
TRBV11-3	TRBJ2-3	CASSQGTTDTQYF
TRBV21-1	TRBJ2-1	CASSKGTGLNNEQFF
TRBV4-2	TRBJ2-3	CASSQGLAGGIDTQYF
TRBV9	TRBJ1-2	CASSPRTGGNYGYTF
TRBV4-2	TRBJ2-3	CASSQGDRDTDTQYF
TRBV30	TRBJ2-3	CAWSGLTGGADTQYF